The clone carrying this T cell receptor beta chain was detected only a few times. This sample is drawn from a study of T cells in Graves' hyperthyroidism and ophthalmopathy. Across the whole study: Blood from the periphery was taken at initial diagnosis, before any treatment.

CDR1 LGHNT and CDR2 FRNRAP come from the germline V gene. V was trimmed by 4 bases and J by 2 bases, leaving 20 bases between them. The CDR3 sequence is 17 residues long. Ophthalmopathy patients showed a Clinical Activity Score of at least 3, NOSPECS grade of at least 4 and duration under 3 months. Patients showing uncontrolled infection, other autoimmune disease, pregnancy or lactation were ineligible. Diagnosing involved the use of clinical symptoms, serum thyroxine and TRAb, thyroid ultrasound and orbital computed tomography. Amplification targeted TCR beta CDR3 regions from RNA transcripts. A first-round RT-PCR of the TCR CDR3 used the HTBI primer set. MiXCR, run by TCRdb on the multiplex PCR reads, gives a single entry per CDR3 protein. In the table there are over 250,000 distinct CDR3 sequences, roughly 22% of which are singletons.

This clonotype was sampled from a man under 40 with Graves' ophthalmopathy. What was sequenced was blood. V usage is TRBV12-5 and J usage is TRBJ1-2; D may be TRBD1 (6 bases). The CDR3 sequence is CASGSVLSGAINYGYTF. For the CDR3, the DNA is TGTGCTAGTGGTTCGGTTTTATCAGGGGCAATAAACTATGGCTACACCTTC.